A selection of T cell receptor beta chains follows, all from one sample in a study of blood T cell repertoires in COVID-19. Measured with immunoSEQ multiplex PCR; TCRdb has only the in-frame clones, and not every one. The sample consists of about 350,000 clones, more than 85% of them appearing once. The source material was PBMCs or T cells enriched from blood (not recorded which). The source of these receptors is a woman aged 25 to 45 who had recovered from COVID-19. Both conserved end residues are part of each CDR3. The order of the fields is J gene, clone size, V gene, D gene, CDR3 DNA, CDR3 protein. A D gene is named only where the DNA matches it firmly. Expanded clones are given a class, and other clones once, few, many or no size at all.

J gene: TRBJ1-1; clone size: -; V gene: TRBV9; D gene: -; CDR3 DNA: TGTGCCAGCAGCGTAGTAGAGCCGAACACTGAAGCTTTCTTT; CDR3 protein: CASSVVEPNTEAFF
J gene: TRBJ2-7; clone size: -; V gene: TRBV27; D gene: TRBD1; CDR3 DNA: TGTGCCAGCAACCCAAACCGGGACAGGGTTTTCCACGAGCAGTACTTC; CDR3 protein: CASNPNRDRVFHEQYF
J gene: TRBJ2-2; clone size: -; V gene: TRBV28; D gene: TRBD2; CDR3 DNA: TGTGCCAGCCTATTTAGCGGGGCCGGGGAGCTGTTTTTT; CDR3 protein: CASLFSGAGELFF
J gene: TRBJ2-5; clone size: -; V gene: TRBV28; D gene: TRBD2; CDR3 DNA: TGTGCCAGCAGTTTAAGCTACGGGGGACTAGCGGGGGGACGCCAAGAGACCCAGTACTTC; CDR3 protein: CASSLSYGGLAGGRQETQYF
J gene: TRBJ1-1; clone size: -; V gene: TRBV19; D gene: -; CDR3 DNA: TGTGCCAGTAGCCAGGGTTGGAACACTGAAGCTTTCTTT; CDR3 protein: CASSQGWNTEAFF
J gene: TRBJ1-1; clone size: -; V gene: TRBV18; D gene: TRBD1; CDR3 DNA: TGTGCCAGCTCACAAAACAGGGGGCTAAGGAACACTGAAGCTTTCTTT; CDR3 protein: CASSQNRGLRNTEAFF
J gene: TRBJ2-2; clone size: -; V gene: TRBV27; D gene: TRBD1; CDR3 DNA: TGTGCCAGCAGTTTGACAGGGGGGAGGAACACCGGGGAGCTGTTTTTT; CDR3 protein: CASSLTGGRNTGELFF
J gene: TRBJ1-2; clone size: -; V gene: TRBV18; D gene: -; CDR3 DNA: TGTGCCAGCTCACGCGCTACGGGATCTAACTATGGCTACACCTTC; CDR3 protein: CASSRATGSNYGYTF
J gene: TRBJ2-1; clone size: -; V gene: TRBV27; D gene: TRBD2; CDR3 DNA: TGTGCCAGCAGTTTTTTACGGGGGGGACTCTCAGTTGAGCAGTTCTTC; CDR3 protein: CASSFLRGGLSVEQFF
J gene: TRBJ1-2; clone size: -; V gene: TRBV5-1; D gene: TRBD1; CDR3 DNA: TGCGCCAGCAGCTTGACGACCCCGGGACAGGGGGCTGGCTACACCTTC; CDR3 protein: CASSLTTPGQGAGYTF
J gene: TRBJ1-5; clone size: -; V gene: TRBV12-3/TRBV12-4; D gene: -; CDR3 DNA: TGTGCCAGCAGCCACTCTCGCGAGCCCCAGCATTTT; CDR3 protein: CASSHSREPQHF
J gene: TRBJ2-1; clone size: -; V gene: TRBV4-1; D gene: -; CDR3 DNA: TGCGCCAGCAGCCAAATTCCAGGGGGGCATGAGCAGTTCTTC; CDR3 protein: CASSQIPGGHEQFF
J gene: TRBJ2-2; clone size: -; V gene: TRBV7-9; D gene: TRBD1; CDR3 DNA: TGTGCCAGCAGCGCCCGGACAGGGCAGAACACCGGGGAGCTGTTTTTT; CDR3 protein: CASSARTGQNTGELFF
J gene: TRBJ1-1; clone size: -; V gene: TRBV30; D gene: -; CDR3 DNA: TGTGCCTGGACCCATGGCGGCACTGAAGCTTTCTTT; CDR3 protein: CAWTHGGTEAFF
J gene: TRBJ1-1; clone size: -; V gene: TRBV5-1; D gene: TRBD1; CDR3 DNA: TGCGCCAGCAGAGATACAGGGGGAAGCACTGAAGCTTTCTTT; CDR3 protein: CASRDTGGSTEAFF
J gene: TRBJ1-2; clone size: once; V gene: TRBV29-1; D gene: TRBD1; CDR3 DNA: TGCAGCGTAACAGGGGGCCGGTATGGCTACACCTTC; CDR3 protein: CSVTGGRYGYTF
J gene: TRBJ1-2; clone size: -; V gene: TRBV5-5; D gene: -; CDR3 DNA: TGTGCCAGCAGCCTGGACATGAACTATGGCTACACCTTC; CDR3 protein: CASSLDMNYGYTF
J gene: TRBJ2-3; clone size: -; V gene: TRBV29-1; D gene: TRBD2; CDR3 DNA: TGCAGCTCGGGTGCGGGGGGGATGGTTGCGGATACGCAGTATTTT; CDR3 protein: CSSGAGGMVADTQYF
J gene: TRBJ1-1; clone size: -; V gene: TRBV9; D gene: TRBD1; CDR3 DNA: TGTGCCAGCAGCGTAGATGACAGGGGAAGCGACACTGAAGCTTTCTTT; CDR3 protein: CASSVDDRGSDTEAFF
J gene: TRBJ2-5; clone size: -; V gene: TRBV7-2; D gene: -; CDR3 DNA: TGTGCCAGCAGCTTAGTCAGGGCGCGAGAGACCCAGTACTTC; CDR3 protein: CASSLVRARETQYF
J gene: TRBJ2-3; clone size: -; V gene: TRBV7-9; D gene: -; CDR3 DNA: TGTGCCAGCAGCTCAGGGCTCATGGATACGCAGTATTTT; CDR3 protein: CASSSGLMDTQYF
J gene: TRBJ1-1; clone size: -; V gene: TRBV10-1; D gene: TRBD1; CDR3 DNA: TGCGCCAGCAGTGAAGAGGGGGGACAGGCACTTCTGCCCACTGAAGCTTTCTTT; CDR3 protein: CASSEEGGQALLPTEAFF
J gene: TRBJ2-3; clone size: -; V gene: TRBV28; D gene: TRBD2; CDR3 DNA: TGTGCCAGCGGCCGGACGGGAGGGTTAGGAGATACGCAGTATTTT; CDR3 protein: CASGRTGGLGDTQYF
J gene: TRBJ2-3; clone size: -; V gene: TRBV5-1; D gene: -; CDR3 DNA: TGCGCCAGCAGCCCGGACAGACCTAGCACAGATACGCAGTATTTT; CDR3 protein: CASSPDRPSTDTQYF
J gene: TRBJ2-2; clone size: -; V gene: TRBV2; D gene: TRBD1; CDR3 DNA: TGTGCCAGCAAGACCCTTGGACAGGAGACGAACACCGGGGAGCTGTTTTTT; CDR3 protein: CASKTLGQETNTGELFF
J gene: TRBJ1-3; clone size: -; V gene: TRBV28; D gene: -; CDR3 DNA: TGTGCCAGCAGTGGTACGGGCTCTGGAAACACCATATATTTT; CDR3 protein: CASSGTGSGNTIYF
J gene: TRBJ2-2; clone size: -; V gene: TRBV28; D gene: TRBD2; CDR3 DNA: TGTGCCAGCAGGAGGACTAGCGGGGCGGGGGCCGGGGAGCTGTTTTTT; CDR3 protein: CASRRTSGAGAGELFF
J gene: TRBJ1-5; clone size: -; V gene: TRBV27; D gene: TRBD1; CDR3 DNA: TGTGCCAGCAGTGCCAGGGACAGATCAAATCAGCCCCAGCATTTT; CDR3 protein: CASSARDRSNQPQHF
J gene: TRBJ2-2; clone size: -; V gene: TRBV7-9; D gene: -; CDR3 DNA: TGTGCCAGATGGGACACCGACACCGGGGAGCTGTTTTTT; CDR3 protein: CARWDTDTGELFF
J gene: TRBJ1-2; clone size: -; V gene: TRBV15; D gene: -; CDR3 DNA: TGTGCCACCAGCAGAGGAACAGGGCCCTATGGCTACACCTTC; CDR3 protein: CATSRGTGPYGYTF
J gene: TRBJ2-2; clone size: -; V gene: TRBV5-4; D gene: TRBD1; CDR3 DNA: TGTGCCAGCAGCTCCAGACAGGGGAACACCGGGGAGCTGTTTTTT; CDR3 protein: CASSSRQGNTGELFF
J gene: TRBJ1-4; clone size: -; V gene: TRBV2; D gene: -; CDR3 DNA: TGTGCCAGCAAAGAGACAGGTTTTAATGAAAAACTGTTTTTT; CDR3 protein: CASKETGFNEKLFF